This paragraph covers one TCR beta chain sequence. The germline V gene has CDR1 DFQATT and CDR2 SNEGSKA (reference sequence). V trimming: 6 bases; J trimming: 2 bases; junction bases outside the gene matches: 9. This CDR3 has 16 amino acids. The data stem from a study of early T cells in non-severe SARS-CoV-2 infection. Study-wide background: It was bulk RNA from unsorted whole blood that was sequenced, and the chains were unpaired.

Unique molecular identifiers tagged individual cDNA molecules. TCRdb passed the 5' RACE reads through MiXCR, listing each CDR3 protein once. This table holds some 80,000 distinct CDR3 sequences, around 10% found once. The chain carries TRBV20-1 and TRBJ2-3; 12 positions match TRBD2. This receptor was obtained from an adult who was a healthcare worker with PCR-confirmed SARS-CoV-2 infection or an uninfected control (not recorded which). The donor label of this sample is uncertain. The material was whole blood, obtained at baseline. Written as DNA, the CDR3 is TGCAGTGCCCCAGTGACTAGCGGGGGCTTCACAGATACGCAGTATTTT. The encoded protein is CSAPVTSGGFTDTQYF.